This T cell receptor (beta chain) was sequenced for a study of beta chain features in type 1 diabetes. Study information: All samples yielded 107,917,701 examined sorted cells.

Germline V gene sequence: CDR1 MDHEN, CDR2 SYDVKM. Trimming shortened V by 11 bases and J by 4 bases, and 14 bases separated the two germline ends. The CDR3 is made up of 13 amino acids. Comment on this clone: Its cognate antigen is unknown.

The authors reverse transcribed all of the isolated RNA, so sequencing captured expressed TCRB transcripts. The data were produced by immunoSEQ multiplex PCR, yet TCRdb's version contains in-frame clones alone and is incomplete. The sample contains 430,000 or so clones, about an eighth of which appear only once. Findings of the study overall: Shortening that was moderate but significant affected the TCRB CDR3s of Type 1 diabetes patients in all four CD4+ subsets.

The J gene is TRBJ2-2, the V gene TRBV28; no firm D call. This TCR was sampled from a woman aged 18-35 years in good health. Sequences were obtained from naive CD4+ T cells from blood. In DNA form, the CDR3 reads TGTGCCGAATGGGATTCGGGCACCGGGGAGCTGTTTTTT. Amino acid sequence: CAEWDSGTGELFF.